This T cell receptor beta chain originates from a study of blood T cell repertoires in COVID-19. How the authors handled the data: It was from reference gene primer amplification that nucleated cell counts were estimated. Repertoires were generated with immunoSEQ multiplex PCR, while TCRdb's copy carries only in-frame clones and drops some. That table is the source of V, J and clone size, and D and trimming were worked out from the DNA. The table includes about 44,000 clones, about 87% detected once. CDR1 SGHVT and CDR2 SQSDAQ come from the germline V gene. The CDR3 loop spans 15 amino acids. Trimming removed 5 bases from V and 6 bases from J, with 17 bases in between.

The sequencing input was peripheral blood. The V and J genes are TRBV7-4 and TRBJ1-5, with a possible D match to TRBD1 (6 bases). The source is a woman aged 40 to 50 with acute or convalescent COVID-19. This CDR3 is CASSRTLQGSQPQHF. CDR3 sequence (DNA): TGTGCCAGCAGCCGTACACTACAGGGATCTCAGCCCCAGCATTTT.